The T cell receptor beta chain under discussion was sequenced for a study of CD8+ T cells in alopecia areata. As for this clone: Its target is not known.

The treatment here: oral pan-JAK inhibitor, 5-10 mg twice daily. Germline lookup yields CDR1 LNHDA and CDR2 SQIVND (reference sequence). V was clipped by 8 bases and J by 2 bases, with 12 bases between them. The CDR3 loop spans 14 amino acids. Overall study findings and caveats: Scalp and blood samples kept many expanded lesional clones throughout tofacitinib.

Extracted RNA was reverse transcribed, and the resulting cDNA served as sequencing template. Produced via immunoSEQ multiplex PCR; TCRdb's table is partial and in-frame only. The sample contains roughly 190,000 clones, 60% of which appear only once. The TCR comes from a human donor with alopecia areata. V is TRBV19 and J is TRBJ2-2; D is unresolved. The source material was CD4+ T cells sorted from blood, sampled at week 4, from a patient treated with tofacitinib. The CDR3 nucleotides read TGTGCCAGTCAAGTAGGGATTAACACCGGGGAGCTGTTTTTT. Translation: CASQVGINTGELFF.